Described below is a single TCR beta chain sequence and its context. The target of this receptor is not known. Base qualities were left out, and no much larger clone turns up one base away. The sample's treatment or condition label is to be understood as: preoperative locoregional IRX-2 cytokine immunotherapy. The samples were obtained from a phase Ib study that tested preoperative, locoregional IRX-2 cytokine immunotherapy designed to prime immune responses. Before surgery, IRX-2 was given to the donors, who were patients with early-stage breast cancer. This sample is drawn from a study of preoperative IRX-2 immunotherapy in early breast cancer (dated by TCRdb to between 2018 and 2020). Library prep was done by the immunoSEQ multiplex PCR assay. In TCRdb, the immuneACCESS table is reduced to in-frame sequences with V and J assigned. These tables do not hold every clone; where another copy was compared, an unresolved V gene accounts for under half, and the others remain unexplained. In all, the sample holds several thousand clones, and about 84% of those were seen once. The top ten hold around a sixth of the sample.

The sequence was collected from a human donor with breast cancer. The sequencing used tumor tissue, collected after IRX-2 immunotherapy.

The sequenced DNA is TGTGCCAGCAGTGCAGGGCCCTATAATTCACCCCTCCACTTT. Its translation is CASSAGPYNSPLHF. Here the chain combines TRBV6-8 and TRBJ1-6, with a tentative D gene TRBD1 over 5 matching bases. The germline ends are 7 bases apart after V is trimmed by 5 bases and J by 2 bases. From a lookup of the germline V gene, CDR1 and CDR2 are MNHGY and SAAAGT. The CDR3 measures 14 amino acids from cysteine to phenylalanine. CDR3 DNA only is kept here, 42 bases in frame from base 1.